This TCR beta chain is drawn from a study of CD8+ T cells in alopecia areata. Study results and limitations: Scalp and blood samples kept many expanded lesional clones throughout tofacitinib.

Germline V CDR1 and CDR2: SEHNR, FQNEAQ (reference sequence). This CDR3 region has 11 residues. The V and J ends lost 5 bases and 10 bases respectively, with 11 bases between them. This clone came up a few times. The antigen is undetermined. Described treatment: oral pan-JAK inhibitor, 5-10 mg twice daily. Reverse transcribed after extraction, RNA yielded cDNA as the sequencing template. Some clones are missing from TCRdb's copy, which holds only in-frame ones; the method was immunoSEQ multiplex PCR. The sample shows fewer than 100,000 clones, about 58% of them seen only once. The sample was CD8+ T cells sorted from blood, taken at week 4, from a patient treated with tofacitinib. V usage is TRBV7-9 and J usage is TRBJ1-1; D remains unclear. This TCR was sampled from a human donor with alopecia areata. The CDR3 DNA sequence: TGTGCCAGCAGCCGACCATTGGGAGCTTTCTTT. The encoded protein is CASSRPLGAFF.